This T cell receptor (beta chain) was captured by sequencing in a study of neoadjuvant anti-PD-1 for oral cavity cancer (dated by TCRdb to about 2021). For the study in its entirety: Before undergoing curative-intent surgical resection, most patients got three to four biweekly nivolumab doses at 3 mg/kg. For patients who did not progress, a fourth nivolumab dose was given around day 43, followed by definitive surgical resection on days 50-56. Patients with complete response, partial response or stable disease by RECIST 1.1 were defined as responders, whereas patients with progression were defined as non-responders. An approximately 33% response rate was observed in the parent correlative cohort, in which around 12 patients were included. Overall study results and their limits: TCR analyses included only three patients per response group, and the authors called for larger cohorts for validation. Within PBMCs, T cell clonality (Gini index) was significantly higher in non-responders than responders after neoadjuvant nivolumab. Higher pretreatment blood TCRbeta clonality and lower post-treatment tumor TCRbeta clonality were correlated with higher pretreatment blood Treg/Th17 ratios.

From V the trimming removes 6 bases and from J it removes 0 bases, while the gene matches leave 4 bases of the junction unaccounted for. CDR1 SNHLY and CDR2 FYNNEI are derived from the germline V gene. The CDR3 holds 14 amino acids from the cysteine to the phenylalanine. The retained sequence is limited to the CDR3, 42 bases, with the frame set at the first base. This clone has a handful of counts. Its binding antigen is unknown. One base away there is no much larger clone; base qualities are not given. The time point label of this sample denotes: after neoadjuvant nivolumab, at surgical resection. Patients had been newly diagnosed with stage II-IVA oral cavity squamous cell carcinoma, and no prior systemic or radiation treatment had been given to the patients. Everyone in the cohort had locally advanced, HPV-negative oral cavity squamous cell carcinoma. Peripheral blood mononuclear cells were analyzed directly, without maintenance or expansion in culture. The samples were drawn from a longitudinal correlative study tied to a single-arm phase II trial testing neoadjuvant nivolumab in oral cavity squamous cell carcinoma. Subject-matched pre- and post-treatment PBMCs and tumors from three responders and three non-responders underwent genomic DNA-based TCRbeta sequencing. Peripheral blood mononuclear cells were drawn once before nivolumab treatment and a second time after treatment, when surgery took place. The Maxwell RSC DNA from Cells kit was used to extract genomic DNA from PBMCs.

PBMC libraries used mostly approximately 450 ng of input genomic DNA for deep sequencing, with six replicates per sample. TCRbeta libraries were prepared with the immunoSEQ hsTCRbeta kit according to the manufacturer's instructions. The finished libraries were brought together in one pool at around 3.1 nM, which was then read using an Illumina NovaSeq 6000 S4 flow cell. The authors' pipeline ran thus. The immunoSEQ Analyzer was used for raw data preprocessing and quality control. The analysis was limited to productive rearrangements, and each clonotype was defined by a unique CDR3 amino acid sequence. Using the R package tcR, the researchers computed the Gini-Simpson index as their estimate of repertoire clonality. Student's t test was used to compare Gini indices, while Pearson correlation assessed associations with tumor size change. Here the immuneACCESS table is served through TCRdb, limited to in-frame sequences with V and J called. Missing clones are a known gap in these copies; in checked studies unresolved V genes cover under half, and the rest lacks a known reason. That table supplies the V and J calls and clone size; D and trimming were determined from the DNA. The sample yields 14,000 or so clones; 60% to 75% were counted once. Clones ranked in the top ten supply roughly 2.2% of the sample.

The TCR originated in a person between 40 and 80 years old with oral cavity squamous cell carcinoma. The sequence joins TRBV2 to TRBJ1-2; 7 central bases correspond to TRBD1. The source material was PBMCs, sampled after nivolumab (anti-PD-1) treatment. The DNA sequence is given as TGTGCCAGCAGGGGACAGCGTTCTAACTATGGCTACACCTTC. This translates into CASRGQRSNYGYTF.